This TCR beta chain was sequenced for a study of OX40 agonist ivuxolimab in advanced cancers. Profiling relied on immunoSEQ multiplex PCR, and the TCRdb table lists in-frame clones only, not all of them. The sample contains some 16,000 clones, roughly 65% of which appear only once. The material was CD4+ or CD8+ T cells sorted from blood, obtained in a trial of the OX40 agonist ivuxolimab. This sequence was found in an adult with an advanced solid tumor such as melanoma, head and neck, liver or kidney cancer.

CDR3 protein: CASSLGVGGAGEQYF. CDR3 DNA: TGCGCCAGCAGCTTGGGGGTTGGGGGAGCGGGCGAGCAGTACTTC. This chain connects TRBV5-1 to TRBJ2-7, with a possible D match to TRBD2 (6 bases). This CDR3 region has 15 residues. Deletions cut 0 bases from V and 6 bases from J, with 16 bases between. Germline V gives CDR1 SGHRS, CDR2 YFSETQ.